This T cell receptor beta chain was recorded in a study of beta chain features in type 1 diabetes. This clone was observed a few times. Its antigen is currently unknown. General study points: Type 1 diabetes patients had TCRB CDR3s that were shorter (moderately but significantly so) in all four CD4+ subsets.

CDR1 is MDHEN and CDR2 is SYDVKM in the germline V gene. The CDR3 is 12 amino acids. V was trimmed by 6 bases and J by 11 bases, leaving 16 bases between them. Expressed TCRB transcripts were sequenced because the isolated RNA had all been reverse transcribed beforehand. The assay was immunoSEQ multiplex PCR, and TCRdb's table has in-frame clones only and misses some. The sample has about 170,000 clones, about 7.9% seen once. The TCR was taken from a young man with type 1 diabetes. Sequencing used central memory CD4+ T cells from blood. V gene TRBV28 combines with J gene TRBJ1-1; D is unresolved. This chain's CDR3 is CASSFDISGAFF. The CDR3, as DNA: TGTGCCAGCAGCTTTGACATATCCGGCGCTTTCTTT.